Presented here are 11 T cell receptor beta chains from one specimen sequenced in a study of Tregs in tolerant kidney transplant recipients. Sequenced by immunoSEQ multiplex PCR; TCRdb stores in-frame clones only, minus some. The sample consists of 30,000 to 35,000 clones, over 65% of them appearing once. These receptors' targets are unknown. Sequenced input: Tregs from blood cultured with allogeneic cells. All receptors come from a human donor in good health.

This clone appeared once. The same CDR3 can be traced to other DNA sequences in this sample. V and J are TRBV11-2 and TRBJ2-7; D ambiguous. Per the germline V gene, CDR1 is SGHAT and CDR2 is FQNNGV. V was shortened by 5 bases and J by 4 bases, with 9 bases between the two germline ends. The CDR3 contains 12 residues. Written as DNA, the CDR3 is TGTGCCAGCAGCCCCCGGCGGTACGAGCAGTACTTC. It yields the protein CASSPRRYEQYF.

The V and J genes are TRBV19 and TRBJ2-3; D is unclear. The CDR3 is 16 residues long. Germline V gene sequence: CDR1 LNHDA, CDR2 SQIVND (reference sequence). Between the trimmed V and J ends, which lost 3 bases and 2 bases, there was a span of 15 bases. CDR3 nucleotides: TGTGCCAGTAGTATGAAAGGGTCCGGGTTCACAGATACGCAGTATTTT. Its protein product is CASSMKGSGFTDTQYF. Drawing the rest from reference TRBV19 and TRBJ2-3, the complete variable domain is DGGITQSPKYLFRKEGQNVTLSCEQNLNHDAMYWYRQDPGQGLRLIYYSQIVNDFQKGDIAEGYSVSREKKESFPLTVTSAQKNPTAFYLCASSMKGSGFTDTQYFGPGTRLTVL.

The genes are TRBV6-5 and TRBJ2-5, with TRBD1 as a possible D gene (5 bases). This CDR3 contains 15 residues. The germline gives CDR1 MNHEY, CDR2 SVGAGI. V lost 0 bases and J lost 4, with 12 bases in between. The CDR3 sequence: CASSYSGVQGETQYF. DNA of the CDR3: TGTGCCAGCAGTTACTCAGGAGTCCAGGGAGAGACCCAGTACTTC.

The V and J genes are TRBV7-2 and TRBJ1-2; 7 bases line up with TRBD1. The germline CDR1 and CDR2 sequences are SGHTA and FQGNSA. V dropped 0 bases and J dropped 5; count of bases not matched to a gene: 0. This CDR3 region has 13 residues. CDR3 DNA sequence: TGTGCCAGCAGCTTAGCGGGACAGTATGGCTACACCTTC. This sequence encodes CASSLAGQYGYTF.

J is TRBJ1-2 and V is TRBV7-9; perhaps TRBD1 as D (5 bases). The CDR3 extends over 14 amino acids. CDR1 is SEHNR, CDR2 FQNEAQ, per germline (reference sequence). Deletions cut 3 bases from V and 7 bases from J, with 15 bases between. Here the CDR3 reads CASSLGREVGGYTF. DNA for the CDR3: TGTGCCAGCAGCTTGGGCAGGGAGGTTGGTGGCTACACCTTC.

The CDR3 loop is CASSSGGSLYEQYF. In nucleotides, the CDR3 is TGTGCCAGCAGTAGTGGGGGAAGCTTATACGAGCAGTACTTC. The chain is built from TRBV7-9 and TRBJ2-7, with D perhaps given as TRBD1 or TRBD2 (5 bases each). The CDR3 spans 14 residues. Looked up from germline, CDR1 is SEHNR and CDR2 is FQNEAQ (reference sequence). Trimming pared 6 bases from V and 4 bases from J, leaving 16 bases between.

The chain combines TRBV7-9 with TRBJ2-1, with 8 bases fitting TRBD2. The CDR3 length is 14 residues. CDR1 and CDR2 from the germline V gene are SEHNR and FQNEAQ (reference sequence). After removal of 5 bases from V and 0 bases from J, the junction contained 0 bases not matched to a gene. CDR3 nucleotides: TGTGCCAGCAGCAGCGGGAGCTCCTACAATGAGCAGTTCTTC. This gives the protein CASSSGSSYNEQFF.

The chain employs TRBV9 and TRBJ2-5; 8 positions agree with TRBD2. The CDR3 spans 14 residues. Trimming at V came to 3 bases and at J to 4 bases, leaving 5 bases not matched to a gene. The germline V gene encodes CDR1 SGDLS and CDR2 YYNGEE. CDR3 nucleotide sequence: TGTGCCAGCAGCGCCGGGGGGGCAGGAGAGACCCAGTACTTC. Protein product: CASSAGGAGETQYF.

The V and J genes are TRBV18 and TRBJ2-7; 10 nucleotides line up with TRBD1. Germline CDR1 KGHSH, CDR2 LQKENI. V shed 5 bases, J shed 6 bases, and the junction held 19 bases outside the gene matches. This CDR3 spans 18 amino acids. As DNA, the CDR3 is TGTGCCAGCTCAATATCCTCGCCCGACCGGGACAGGGGTAGCGAGCAGTACTTC. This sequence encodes CASSISSPDRDRGSEQYF.

This CDR3 reads CASSLSRDQPQHF. The CDR3 DNA reads TGTGCCAGCAGCTTGAGTAGGGATCAGCCCCAGCATTTT. The chain is built from TRBV7-9 and TRBJ1-5; D is unclear. This CDR3 contains 13 residues. Germline values: CDR1 SEHNR, CDR2 FQNEAQ (reference sequence). Trimming pared 3 bases from V and 5 bases from J, leaving 8 bases between.

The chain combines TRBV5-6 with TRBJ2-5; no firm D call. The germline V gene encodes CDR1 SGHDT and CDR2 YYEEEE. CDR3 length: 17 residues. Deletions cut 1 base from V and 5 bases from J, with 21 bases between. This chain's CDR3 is CASSLSLGPRVGETQYF. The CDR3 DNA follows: TGTGCCAGCAGCTTGTCCCTCGGCCCCCGGGTTGGGGAGACCCAGTACTTC.